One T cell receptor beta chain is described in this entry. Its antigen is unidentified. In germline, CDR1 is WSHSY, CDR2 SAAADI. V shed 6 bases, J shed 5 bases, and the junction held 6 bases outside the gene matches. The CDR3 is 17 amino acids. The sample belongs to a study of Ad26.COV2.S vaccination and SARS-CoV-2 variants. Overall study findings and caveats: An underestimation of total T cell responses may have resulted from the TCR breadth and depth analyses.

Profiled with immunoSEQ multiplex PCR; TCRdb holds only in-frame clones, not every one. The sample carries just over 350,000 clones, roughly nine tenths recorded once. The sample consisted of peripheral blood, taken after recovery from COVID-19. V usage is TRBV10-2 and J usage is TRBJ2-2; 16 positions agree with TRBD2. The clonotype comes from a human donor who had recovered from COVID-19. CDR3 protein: CASSGTSGGAGTGELFF. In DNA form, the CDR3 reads TGCGCCAGCAGCGGGACTAGCGGGGGGGCGGGTACCGGGGAGCTGTTTTTT.